The present T cell receptor beta chain was sequenced within a study of cytomegalovirus exposure and HLA in healthy donors. On this clone: Its antigen is currently unknown.

Study observations and caveats: The classifier, whose performance was assessed in both the original and validation cohorts, reportedly diagnosed cytomegalovirus status with high specificity and sensitivity. The listing of fewer than 200 TCR beta chains classed them as cytomegalovirus-associated.

Sequencing was performed with immunoSEQ multiplex PCR; in TCRdb, only in-frame clones are kept and a portion is missing. The sample consists of about 200,000 clones, approximately 82% of them appearing once. J was trimmed by 4 bases and V by 5 bases; bases with no gene match: 7. This CDR3 comprises 14 residues. Germline loops: CDR1 MDHEN, CDR2 SYDVKM. What was sequenced was PBMCs. The TCR was taken from a woman aged 18-35 years in good health and CMV-seronegative. V is TRBV28 and J is TRBJ1-2, with 7 bases lining up with TRBD1. CDR3 region: CASSKEGARYGYTF. In DNA form, the CDR3 reads TGTGCCAGCAGTAAAGAGGGGGCGCGCTATGGCTACACCTTC.